One sample yielded the 16 T cell receptor beta chains listed below, sequenced in a study of CD4 T cells in relation to SARS-CoV-2 and coronaviruses. TCRdb's table, derived via immunoSEQ multiplex PCR, lists solely in-frame clones and lacks some. This sample yields about 68,000 clones, of which approximately 95% are seen a single time; 0.23% belongs to the top ten. CD4+ T cells from unexposed donors were obtained before the COVID-19 pandemic (2011-2018). Sequenced sample: naive CD4+ T cells from PBMCs. Specified subset: naive CD4+ T cells isolated by negative enrichment. The source of these receptors is a human donor in good health.

This rearrangement joins TRBV18 to TRBJ1-6; TRBD1 matches at 9 bases. Germline CDR1 and CDR2: KGHSH and LQKENI. The trim removed 3 bases at V and 0 bases at J, leaving 6 bases unmatched. The CDR3 has 18 residues. This CDR3 reads CASSPLGQGSSYNSPLHF. DNA for the CDR3: TGTGCCAGCTCACCCCTCGGACAGGGGAGCTCCTATAATTCACCCCTCCACTTT.

The chain employs TRBV11-2 and TRBJ2-7; TRBD1 agrees at 8 bases. The length of the CDR3 is 15 residues. Unmatched junction bases numbered 5, after V lost 1 base and J lost 3 bases. Germline loops: CDR1 SGHAT, CDR2 FQNNGV. DNA for the CDR3: TGTGCCAGCAGCTTAGCGGGGACAGGAGTCTACGAGCAGTACTTC. This codes for CASSLAGTGVYEQYF.

V gene TRBV28 combines with J gene TRBJ2-3; 11 bases are a match to TRBD1. CDR3 size: 13 residues. Germline values: CDR1 MDHEN, CDR2 SYDVKM. The trim removed 5 bases at V and 12 bases at J, leaving 7 bases unmatched. The CDR3 bases are TGTGCCAGCAGTAACCCCGGGACAGGGGGACAGTATTTT. This gives the protein CASSNPGTGGQYF.

This chain joins TRBV11-1 and TRBJ2-1; 11 positions agree with TRBD2. Germline lookup yields CDR1 SGHAT and CDR2 FQDESV (reference sequence). This CDR3 contains 14 residues. The V segment lost 5 bases and the J segment 15 bases; nucleotides outside the gene matches: 12. The CDR3: CASSPQRTSGPVFF. The CDR3 DNA reads as TGTGCCAGCAGCCCCCAAAGGACTAGCGGGCCCGTGTTCTTC.

The chain is built from TRBV5-1 and TRBJ2-3; 8 bases agree with TRBD2. The V gene end was trimmed by 0 bases and the J gene end by 0 bases; junction bases not matched to a gene: 3. This CDR3 is 16 amino acids long. CDR1 is SGHRS, CDR2 YFSETQ, per germline. This chain's CDR3 is CASSLAASGSTDTQYF. The CDR3 nucleotides read TGCGCCAGCAGCTTGGCGGCTAGCGGGAGCACAGATACGCAGTATTTT.

The J gene is TRBJ2-3, the V gene TRBV7-2; D not certain. From germline, CDR1 is SGHTA and CDR2 FQGNSA. V was cut by 3 bases and J by 6 bases, with 13 bases left in between. The CDR3 has 14 amino acids. The CDR3 region is CASSFDPAEDTQYF. CDR3 nucleotides: TGTGCCAGCAGCTTCGACCCCGCGGAGGATACGCAGTATTTT.

This chain links TRBV4-1 with TRBJ2-1; 10 positions agree with TRBD1. The CDR3 loop spans 18 amino acids. Unmatched junction bases numbered 14, after V lost 2 bases and J lost 7 bases. The germline V gene has CDR1 MGHRA and CDR2 YSYEKL. In DNA, the CDR3 is TGCGCCAGCAGCCAAATCACAGGTGGGACAGGGGTGGAGAATGAGCAGTTCTTC. Amino acid sequence: CASSQITGGTGVENEQFF.

The chain recombines TRBV10-2 with TRBJ1-1; 7 bases align to TRBD1. The CDR3 is 19 amino acids. V was clipped by 6 bases and J by 7 bases; unmatched bases: 26. CDR1 WSHSY and CDR2 SAAADI come from the germline V gene. CDR3 nucleotide sequence: TGCGCCAGCAGGGAACCGCATGCCTACCTGACAGGGATGGACCGTGAAGCTTTCTTT. It specifies CASREPHAYLTGMDREAFF.

This clone came up once. The chain uses TRBV2 and TRBJ1-3; D is ambiguous. Germline V gene sequence: CDR1 SNHLY, CDR2 FYNNEI. The CDR3 totals 12 residues. V lost 6 bases, J lost 7 bases, and 10 bases lay in between. This CDR3 is CASSLPQNTIYF. The DNA of the CDR3 is TGTGCCAGCAGCCTTCCCCAGAACACCATATATTTT.

This clone was observed once. The rearrangement joins TRBV11-2 to TRBJ2-2, with D maybe TRBD1 (6 bases). CDR1 and CDR2 from the germline V gene are SGHAT and FQNNGV. The CDR3 spans 15 residues. V was clipped by 1 base and J by 5 bases, with 11 bases between them. The CDR3 nucleotides are TGTGCCAGCAGCTTAGGAGGGACACTAACCGGGGAGCTGTTTTTT. The encoded protein is CASSLGGTLTGELFF. The variable domain in full, with the rest retrieved from reference TRBV11-2 and TRBJ2-2, is EAGVAQSPRYKIIEKRQSVAFWCNPISGHATLYWYQQILGQGPKLLIQFQNNGVVDDSQLPKDRFSAERLKGVDSTLKIQPAKLEDSAVYLCASSLGGTLTGELFFGEGSRLTVL.

This chain joins TRBV7-2 and TRBJ1-2; D gene ambiguous. V was trimmed by 5 bases and J by 0 bases, leaving 10 bases between them. Germline assignment: CDR1 SGHTA and CDR2 FQGNSA. The CDR3 loop spans 14 amino acids. The chain's CDR3 is CASSLGIANYGYTF. The CDR3 DNA reads TGTGCCAGCAGCCTAGGGATAGCTAACTATGGCTACACCTTC.

This chain joins TRBV28 and TRBJ2-3; no clear D. Germline CDR1 MDHEN, CDR2 SYDVKM. The CDR3 is 14 amino acids. With 6 bases removed from V and 2 bases from J, the gap between germline ends came to 12 bases. The chain's CDR3 is CASRNQSPTDTQYF. CDR3 nucleotides: TGTGCCAGCAGGAACCAATCCCCCACAGATACGCAGTATTTT.

The rearrangement joins TRBV7-9 to TRBJ2-5; D not resolved. The germline V and J ends were trimmed by 0 bases and 1 base, with 9 bases remaining between them. The CDR3 is made up of 15 amino acids. CDR1 is SEHNR, CDR2 FQNEAQ, per germline (reference sequence). In DNA form, the CDR3 reads TGTGCCAGCAGCTTAGCCGGAGCGCTCCAAGAGACCCAGTACTTC. This translates into CASSLAGALQETQYF.

This sequence joins TRBV4-1 and TRBJ2-2; the D is unclear. CDR3 length equals 14 residues. Germline CDR1 is MGHRA and CDR2 is YSYEKL. The V end lost 6 bases, the J end lost 6 bases, and 14 bases lay between the germline ends. CDR3 loop: CASRPTRVAGELFF. DNA of the CDR3: TGCGCCAGCAGACCCACAAGAGTAGCCGGGGAGCTGTTTTTT.

The rearrangement uses TRBV7-2 and TRBJ1-5; D unclear. In germline, CDR1 is SGHTA, CDR2 FQGNSA. This CDR3 has 14 amino acids. V was clipped by 7 bases and J by 0 bases, with 10 bases between them. The CDR3 sequence is CASTRWDSNQPQHF. CDR3 DNA sequence: TGTGCCAGCACCCGGTGGGATAGCAATCAGCCCCAGCATTTT. Full variable domain (rest looked up from reference TRBV7-2 and TRBJ1-5): GAGVSQSPSNKVTEKGKDVELRCDPISGHTALYWYRQSLGQGLEFLIYFQGNSAPDKSGLPSDRFSAERTGGSVSTLTIQRTQQEDSAVYLCASTRWDSNQPQHFGDGTRLSIL.

The chain couples TRBV7-2 to TRBJ2-7, with 9 bases that match TRBD1. J lost 2 bases, V lost 5 bases, and 10 bases had no gene match. CDR1 and CDR2 (germline): SGHTA, FQGNSA. CDR3 length equals 16 residues. The CDR3 DNA reads TGTGCCAGCAGCCCGGGACAGGGACGTCCTGCCTACGAGCAGTACTTC. Its translation is CASSPGQGRPAYEQYF.